Below, 3 T cell receptor beta chains from the same sample are listed, as sequenced in a study of tumor and adjacent non-tumor tissue in lung cancer. TCRbeta libraries were built with three rounds of nested PCR, modified from ARM-PCR. TCRdb re-derived calls from the multiplex PCR reads in MiXCR, one entry per CDR3 protein. The repertoire holds just over 200,000 distinct CDR3 sequences, with about two thirds as singletons. No cell sorting was done before RNA was extracted from the tissue. Input material: lung tumor tissue. The receptors come from a man aged 55 to 69 with non-small cell lung cancer.

This chain uses TRBV7-2 with TRBJ2-1; TRBD2 aligns across 8 bases. The V gene end was trimmed by 5 bases and the J gene end by 6 bases; junction bases not matched to a gene: 12. The CDR3 extends over 16 amino acids. The germline V gene has CDR1 SGHTA and CDR2 FQGNSA. CDR3 DNA sequence: TGTGCCAGCAGCCCACAAGCGGGGGCCTTTGGCAATGAGCAGTTCTTC. It specifies CASSPQAGAFGNEQFF.

About this clonotype itself: A much larger clone differs from this one at a single base, so this may be a read error. The rearrangement links TRBV20-1 to TRBJ2-7; TRBD1 aligns across 9 bases. The germline V gene encodes CDR1 DFQATT and CDR2 SNEGSKA (reference sequence). V trimming: 8 bases; J trimming: 0 bases; junction bases outside the gene matches: 11. The CDR3 totals 15 residues. The CDR3 sequence is CSTCPGTGSSYEQYF. CDR3 in DNA: TGCAGTACATGTCCCGGGACAGGGAGCTCCTACGAGCAGTACTTC.

About this clonotype itself: Here the CDR3 omits its conserved ending phenylalanine or tryptophan, so a read error is the likely source. The chain uses TRBV14 and TRBJ2-3; 7 positions match TRBD2. Germline CDR1 reads SGHDN; CDR2 reads FVKESK. The CDR3 is made up of 16 amino acids. CDR3 sequence: CTNSQMGGSRIDTQYL. The CDR3 region has the DNA TGTACCAACAGCCAAATGGGAGGGTCCCGCATAGATACGCAGTATCTT.